The 23 T cell receptor beta chains in this list originate from one sample, sequenced in a study of shared clonotypes between healthy human individuals. The table came from immunoSEQ multiplex PCR; TCRdb's copy has only in-frame clones and leaves some out. In the table there are some 500,000 clones, 96% of which are singletons. The sequenced material came from naive CD4+ T cells sorted from blood. Subset denoted: CD45RA+ positively selected. The receptors were gathered from a woman under 40 in good health.

This sequence joins TRBV4-2 and TRBJ2-5; D remains unclear. This CDR3 has 14 residues. Trimming removed 5 bases at V and 3 bases at J, with 13 bases between. Germline V gene data show CDR1 as LGHNA and CDR2 as YNFKEQ. CDR3 sequence reads: CASSLGVGKETQYF. Here the CDR3 DNA reads TGTGCCAGCAGCTTAGGTGTAGGGAAAGAGACCCAGTACTTC.

The chain recombines TRBV28 with TRBJ2-6, with 9 bases that match TRBD1. CDR3 length equals 17 residues. After removal of 5 bases from V and 0 bases from J, the junction contained 5 bases not matched to a gene. Germline V gene sequence: CDR1 MDHEN, CDR2 SYDVKM. Written as DNA, the CDR3 is TGTGCCAGCAGTAAGGGACAGGGAGACTCTGGGGCCAACGTCCTGACTTTC. It translates to CASSKGQGDSGANVLTF.

The V call is TRBV5-1, the J call TRBJ2-7; 10 bases agree with TRBD1. Germline CDR1 is SGHRS and CDR2 is YFSETQ. The CDR3 totals 15 residues. Germline trimming cut 5 bases from V and 4 bases from J; bases unmatched to any gene: 9. The CDR3 DNA sequence: TGCGCCAGCAGAGTTTCGGGACAGGGGTTGTACGAGCAGTACTTC. It yields the protein CASRVSGQGLYEQYF.

The chain combines TRBV27 with TRBJ2-7; the match to TRBD2 covers 13 bases. Per germline, CDR1 MNHEY and CDR2 SMNVEV (reference sequence). V was pared by 0 bases and J by 2 bases, with 7 bases of the junction left unmatched. This CDR3 has 18 amino acids. CDR3 amino acids: CASSLSRTSGSSPYEQYF. CDR3 DNA sequence: TGTGCCAGCAGTTTATCGAGGACTAGCGGGAGCTCACCCTACGAGCAGTACTTC.

This chain joins TRBV5-1 and TRBJ2-7, with D possibly being TRBD2 (6 bases). The CDR3 totals 16 residues. CDR1 is SGHRS, CDR2 YFSETQ, per germline. V shed 0 bases and J shed 3 bases, with 16 bases lying between them. This CDR3 reads CASSLASAGPLYEQYF. The CDR3 DNA sequence: TGCGCCAGCAGCTTGGCTTCTGCGGGACCCCTCTACGAGCAGTACTTC.

V and J are TRBV2 and TRBJ2-1; weak D call: TRBD2 (6 bases). CDR3 length equals 13 residues. V was trimmed by 10 bases and J by 14 bases, leaving 24 bases between them. Germline CDR1 SNHLY, CDR2 FYNNEI. In DNA form, the CDR3 reads TGTGCCACCCGACTAGGGGTGTTTAACGGGGAGTTCTTC. As protein: CATRLGVFNGEFF.

The sample holds one count of this clone. This rearrangement joins TRBV7-9 to TRBJ1-2; TRBD1 agrees at 9 bases. With 5 bases clipped from V and 4 bases from J, the junction kept 14 bases outside the gene matches. This CDR3 contains 17 residues. The germline CDR1 and CDR2 sequences are SEHNR and FQNEAQ (reference sequence). CDR3 region: CASSAGATGGAPYGYTF. The CDR3 DNA sequence: TGTGCCAGCAGCGCGGGGGCCACAGGGGGCGCCCCCTATGGCTACACCTTC.

The chain combines TRBV28 with TRBJ2-7; 8 bases map to TRBD2. The CDR3 has 14 amino acids. Germline values: CDR1 MDHEN, CDR2 SYDVKM. Losses at the gene ends were 5 bases for V and 3 bases for J; bases not matched to a gene: 6. CDR3 coding DNA: TGTGCCAGCAGTACGGGACTAGTTAGCTACGAGCAGTACTTC. It yields the protein CASSTGLVSYEQYF.

The chain joins TRBV5-4 to TRBJ2-1; 11 nucleotides line up with TRBD2. The CDR3 covers 14 residues. V lost 3 bases and J lost 12; bases outside the gene matches: 8. Germline V CDR1 and CDR2: SGHNT, YYREEE (reference sequence). CDR3 loop: CASSSAGTSGRQFF. The CDR3 DNA reads TGTGCCAGCAGCTCGGCCGGGACTAGCGGTCGGCAGTTCTTC.

The chain couples TRBV7-9 to TRBJ2-7, with 7 bases identical to TRBD2. Germline trimming cut 4 bases from V and 0 bases from J; bases unmatched to any gene: 6. Germline V gives CDR1 SEHNR, CDR2 FQNEAQ (reference sequence). The CDR3 runs 15 residues. CDR3: CASSSGGGSSYEQYF. CDR3 DNA: TGTGCCAGCAGCTCCGGGGGAGGGAGCTCCTACGAGCAGTACTTC.

The rearrangement uses TRBV30 and TRBJ2-7, with D possibly being TRBD2 (6 bases). The V end lost 5 bases, the J end lost 4 bases, and 9 bases lay between the germline ends. The CDR3 contains 11 residues. Germline CDR1 and CDR2: GTSNPN and SVGIG (reference sequence). As DNA, the CDR3 is TGTGCCTGGGGGGGGTCTTACGAGCAGTACTTC. It codes for CAWGGSYEQYF.

J is TRBJ2-7 and V is TRBV2; the match to TRBD2 covers 7 bases. V was clipped by 6 bases and J by 5 bases; unmatched bases: 7. The CDR3 covers 13 residues. CDR1 is SNHLY, CDR2 FYNNEI, per germline. This CDR3 is CASRRTSRDEQYF. The CDR3 DNA sequence: TGTGCCAGCAGACGGACTAGTCGCGACGAGCAGTACTTC.

The chain joins TRBV28 to TRBJ2-7, with 13 bases fitting TRBD2. V shed 8 bases and J 3 bases; nucleotides not matched to a gene: 7. Germline CDR1 and CDR2: MDHEN and SYDVKM. The CDR3 contains 15 residues. This CDR3 reads CASSSGLAGNYEQYF. CDR3 bases: TGTGCCAGCTCTTCGGGACTAGCGGGAAACTACGAGCAGTACTTC.

The V call is TRBV15, the J call TRBJ2-7, with 8 bases aligning to TRBD2. This CDR3 region has 15 residues. Looked up from germline, CDR1 is LNHNV and CDR2 is YYDKDF (reference sequence). J was trimmed by 3 bases and V by 0 bases; bases with no gene match: 4. CDR3 in amino acids: CATSRDIAGLYEQYF. The CDR3 nucleotides read TGTGCCACCAGCAGAGACATAGCGGGGCTCTACGAGCAGTACTTC.

This sequence joins TRBV7-9 and TRBJ2-7; 7 nucleotides agree with TRBD2. J gave up 5 bases and V 1 base, and 8 bases lay outside the gene matches. CDR3 length equals 15 residues. Germline V gene data show CDR1 as SEHNR and CDR2 as FQNEAQ (reference sequence). DNA for the CDR3: TGTGCCAGCAGCTTAGTTGGCGGGAGTCTCCACGAGCAGTACTTC. Translated, it gives CASSLVGGSLHEQYF.

The chain's CDR3 is CASSLGAGVGNEKLFF. The CDR3 nucleotides are TGTGCCAGCAGCTTAGGGGCAGGGGTGGGTAATGAAAAACTGTTTTTT. This chain joins TRBV7-2 and TRBJ1-4, with D perhaps TRBD1 (6 bases). The V end was cut by 1 base, the J end by 4 bases, with 13 bases between. This CDR3 is built from 16 residues. In germline, CDR1 is SGHTA, CDR2 FQGNSA.

This clone was picked up one time. The CDR3 DNA follows: TGTGCCAGCACCTCCGTCCGGAAGGCCCAGCATTTT. It translates to CASTSVRKAQHF. The gene calls are TRBV28 and TRBJ1-5, with D hard to call. V was trimmed by 7 bases and J by 11 bases, leaving 15 bases between them. The V gene's germline CDR1 is MDHEN and CDR2 SYDVKM. The CDR3 length is 12 residues.

The chain uses TRBV7-9 and TRBJ2-5; maybe TRBD2 (5 bases). TRBJ2-7 explains the end of the DNA better; the J call may be wrong. Germline values: CDR1 SEHNR, CDR2 FQNEAQ (reference sequence). The CDR3 runs to 14 residues. The CDR3 DNA reads TGTGCCAGCAGCTCTTCGCCCCTAGCTGACGAGCAGTACTTC. Protein sequence: CASSSSPLADEQYF.

The chain carries TRBV12-2 and TRBJ2-7; TRBD2 is taken as the D call from the table, unchecked against the DNA. TRBV12-2 is assigned pseudogene status. CDR3 length: 17 residues. The CDR3 loop is CASRLGELAFSSYEQYF. DNA of the CDR3: TGTGCAAGTCGCTTAGGGGAACTAGCGTTTAGCTCCTACGAGCAGTACTTC.

This chain connects TRBV6-5 to TRBJ2-7; 7 nucleotides agree with TRBD1. CDR1 is MNHEY and CDR2 is SVGAGI in the germline V gene. This CDR3 spans 13 amino acids. Trimming cost V 1 base and J 6 bases; bases outside gene matches: 3. CDR3 residues: CASSYYRGSEQYF. The CDR3 nucleotides are TGTGCCAGCAGTTACTACAGGGGTTCCGAGCAGTACTTC.

The V gene is TRBV27, the J gene TRBJ1-4; the match to TRBD1 covers 9 bases. Germline V lookup: CDR1 MNHEY, CDR2 SMNVEV (reference sequence). This CDR3 has 15 residues. After removal of 4 bases from V and 5 bases from J, the junction contained 5 bases not matched to a gene. The CDR3 is CASSSGQGPNEKLFF. The CDR3 DNA sequence: TGTGCCAGCAGTTCCGGACAGGGGCCGAATGAAAAACTGTTTTTT.

The V call is TRBV27, the J call TRBJ2-2; 8 bases line up with TRBD2. The CDR3 sequence is 15 residues long. Germline trimming cut 2 bases from V and 6 bases from J; bases unmatched to any gene: 5. Germline V gives CDR1 MNHEY, CDR2 SMNVEV (reference sequence). CDR3 coding DNA: TGTGCCAGCAGTTTAATGAGCGGGAGTCCCGGGGAGCTGTTTTTT. Amino acids: CASSLMSGSPGELFF.

Note on this clone: The sample carries other DNA sequences with the same CDR3. The chain employs TRBV20-1 and TRBJ2-1; D not resolved. The CDR3 sequence is 10 residues long. Per the germline V gene, CDR1 is DFQATT and CDR2 is SNEGSKA (reference sequence). V was shortened by 6 bases and J by 7 bases, with 7 bases between the two germline ends. The CDR3 DNA follows: TGCAGTGCCCGCAGAAATGAGCAGTTCTTC. Translated: CSARRNEQFF.